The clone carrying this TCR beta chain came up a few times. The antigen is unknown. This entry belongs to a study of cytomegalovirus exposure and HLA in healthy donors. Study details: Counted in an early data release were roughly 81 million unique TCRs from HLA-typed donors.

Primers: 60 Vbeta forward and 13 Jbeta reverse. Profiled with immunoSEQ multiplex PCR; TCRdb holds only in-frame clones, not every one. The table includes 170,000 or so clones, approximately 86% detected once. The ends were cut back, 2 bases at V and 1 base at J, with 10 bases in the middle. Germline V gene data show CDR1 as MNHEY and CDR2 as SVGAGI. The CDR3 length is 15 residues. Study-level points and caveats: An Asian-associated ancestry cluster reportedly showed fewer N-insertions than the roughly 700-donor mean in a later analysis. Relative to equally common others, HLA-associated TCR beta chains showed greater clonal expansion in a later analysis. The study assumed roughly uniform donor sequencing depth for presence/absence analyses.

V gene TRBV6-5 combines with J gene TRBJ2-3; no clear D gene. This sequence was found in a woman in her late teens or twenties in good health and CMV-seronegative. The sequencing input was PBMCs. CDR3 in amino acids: CASSYGLSGTDTQYF. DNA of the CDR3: TGTGCCAGCAGTTACGGGCTCTCCGGCACAGATACGCAGTATTTT.